This note documents a single T cell receptor (beta chain) sequence. Caucasian adults residing in Nashville, Tennessee made up all the donors. The record originates from a study of shared clonotypes between healthy human individuals. The protocol was immunoSEQ multiplex PCR, while the TCRdb copy is restricted to in-frame clones and leaves out a portion. Of about 560,000 clones in the sample, 70% to 80% were seen once. Input material: PBMCs. The origin of this receptor is a middle-aged woman in good health. Some clones in this sample may be carry-over from other donors' samples.

CDR3 protein: CASSQRLAGIETQYF. The CDR3 DNA sequence: TGCGCCAGCAGCCAACGGCTAGCGGGAATAGAGACCCAGTACTTC. This sequence joins TRBV4-3 and TRBJ2-5; 9 bases line up with TRBD2. The germline CDR1 and CDR2 sequences are LGHNA and YSLEER. The CDR3 spans 15 residues. V dropped 2 bases and J dropped 4; count of bases not matched to a gene: 5.